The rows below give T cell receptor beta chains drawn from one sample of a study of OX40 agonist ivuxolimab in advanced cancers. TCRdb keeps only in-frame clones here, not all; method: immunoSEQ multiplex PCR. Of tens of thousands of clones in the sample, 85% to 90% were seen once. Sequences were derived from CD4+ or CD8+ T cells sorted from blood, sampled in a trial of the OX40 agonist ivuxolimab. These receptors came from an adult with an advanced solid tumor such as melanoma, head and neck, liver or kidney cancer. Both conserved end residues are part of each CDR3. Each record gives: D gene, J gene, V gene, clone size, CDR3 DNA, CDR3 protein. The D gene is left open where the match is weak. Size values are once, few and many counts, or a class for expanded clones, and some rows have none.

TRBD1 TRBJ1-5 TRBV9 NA TGTGCCAGCAGCGACTCAGGGGGCCAAGGACCCCAGCATTTT CASSDSGGQGPQHF
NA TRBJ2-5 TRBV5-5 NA TGTGCCAGCAGCAGGCGTGGAGGGGGGGAAGAGACCCAGTACTTC CASSRRGGGEETQYF
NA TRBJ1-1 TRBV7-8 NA TGTGCCAGCAGCTTAGGGGTCGGACAGAGAAACACTGAAGCTTTCTTT CASSLGVGQRNTEAFF
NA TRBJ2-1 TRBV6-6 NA TGTGCCAGCAGTTACCGTTCCGGTGCGAATGAGCAGTTCTTC CASSYRSGANEQFF
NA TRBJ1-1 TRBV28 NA TGTGCCAGCAGCCGAAGACACCTACCTTTGAACACTGAAGCTTTCTTT CASSRRHLPLNTEAFF
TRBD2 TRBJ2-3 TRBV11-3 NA TGTGCCAGCAGCTTAGATCGACGGCTAGCGGGGGGGACAGATACGCAGTATTTT CASSLDRRLAGGTDTQYF
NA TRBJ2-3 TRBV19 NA TGTGCCAGTAGTATAAGCCGCCCGACAGATACGCAGTATTTT CASSISRPTDTQYF
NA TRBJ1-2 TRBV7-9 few TGTGCCAGCAGCTTAGCCTCAGCTAACTATGGCTACACCTTC CASSLASANYGYTF
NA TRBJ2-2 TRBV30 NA TGTGCCTGGGACCGGGGGGCGCCCTCCGGGGAGCTGTTTTTT CAWDRGAPSGELFF
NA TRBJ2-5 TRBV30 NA TGTGCCTGGAGCCCGGTCACTCCGGAAGAGACCCAGTACTTC CAWSPVTPEETQYF
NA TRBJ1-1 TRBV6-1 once TGTGCCAGCCGGGTATCCCAGGGAGACACTGAAGCTTTCTTT CASRVSQGDTEAFF
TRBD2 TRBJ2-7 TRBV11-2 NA TGTGCCAGCAGCTATACTAGCGGAAGCTCCTACGAGCAGTACTTC CASSYTSGSSYEQYF
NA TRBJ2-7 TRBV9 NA TGTGCCAGCAGCGTACTTCCGGGGGCCGAGCAGTACTTC CASSVLPGAEQYF
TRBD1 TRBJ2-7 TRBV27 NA TGTGCCAGCAGCCGAACGCCGACAGGGGGCTACGAGCAGTACTTC CASSRTPTGGYEQYF
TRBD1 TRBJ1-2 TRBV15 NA TGTGCCACCAGCAGGTCTTTCTCGACAGGGACGGGCTACACCTTC CATSRSFSTGTGYTF
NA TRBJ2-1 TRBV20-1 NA TGCAGTGCCACCGGACTTGAGCAGTTCTTC CSATGLEQFF
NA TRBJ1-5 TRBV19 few TGTGCCAGTAGTATAGCCCGGGATCAGCCCCAGCATTTT CASSIARDQPQHF
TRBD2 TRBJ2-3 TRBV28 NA TGTGCCAGCAAGGCGATCGGACTAGCGGCCACAGATACGCAGTATTTT CASKAIGLAATDTQYF
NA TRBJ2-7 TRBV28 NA TGTGCCAGCACGTACACAAACTCCTACGAGCAGTACTTC CASTYTNSYEQYF
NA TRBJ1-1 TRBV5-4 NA TGTGCCAGCAGCTTGAGGGGAGCGATGAACACTGAAGCTTTCTTT CASSLRGAMNTEAFF
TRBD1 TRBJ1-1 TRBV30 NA TGTGCCTGGAAACCCAATGACAGGGTAAACACTGAAGCTTTCTTT CAWKPNDRVNTEAFF
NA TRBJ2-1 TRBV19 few TGTGCCAGTAAGCCGGGGGCAAACGGGGAGCAGTTCTTC CASKPGANGEQFF
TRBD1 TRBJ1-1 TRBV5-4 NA TGTGCCAGCAGCCAAGCCGGGACAGGGAGGTTAAGAGCTTTCTTT CASSQAGTGRLRAFF
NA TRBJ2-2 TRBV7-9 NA TGTGCCAGCAGCCCCCGGGCGGTTACGAACACCGGGGAGCTGTTTTTT CASSPRAVTNTGELFF
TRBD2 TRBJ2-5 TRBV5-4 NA TGTGCCAGCAGCTTGGCCCCTAGCGGGAGTTGGGAGACCCAGTACTTC CASSLAPSGSWETQYF
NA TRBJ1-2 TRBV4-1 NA TGCGCCAGCAGCCAAGAAGGTGATGGCTACACCTTC CASSQEGDGYTF
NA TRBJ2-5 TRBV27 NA TGTGCCAGCAGTTTAGGGTTAAATGGGGAGACCCAGTACTTC CASSLGLNGETQYF
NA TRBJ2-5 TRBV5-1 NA TGCGCCAGCAGCTTGGCACAGCCAGGAGAGACCCAGTACTTC CASSLAQPGETQYF
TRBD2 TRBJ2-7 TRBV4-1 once TGCGCCAGCAGCCAAGATAGCCGGGGGGGGTCCTACGAGCAGTACTTC CASSQDSRGGSYEQYF
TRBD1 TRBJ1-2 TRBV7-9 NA TGTGCCAGCAGCTACCAAGACAGGGGCGGACTCTATGGCTACACCTTC CASSYQDRGGLYGYTF
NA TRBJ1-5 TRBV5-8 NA TGTGCCAGCAGCTTGTGGCAGACCAATCAGCCCCAGCATTTT CASSLWQTNQPQHF
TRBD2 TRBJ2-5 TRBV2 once TGTGCCAGCAGAGAAGGGACTAGCGGGTTTCCTACCCAGTACTTC CASREGTSGFPTQYF
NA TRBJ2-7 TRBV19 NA TGTGCCAGTAGTGGCTCTTTCCGATCTATCTACGAGCAGTACTTC CASSGSFRSIYEQYF
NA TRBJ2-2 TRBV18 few TGTGCCAGCTCACCAATCGGATTTGATATGACCGGGGAGCTGTTTTTT CASSPIGFDMTGELFF
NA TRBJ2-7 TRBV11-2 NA TGTGCCAGCAGCTTTAGCTTGAGTTACGAGCAGTACTTC CASSFSLSYEQYF
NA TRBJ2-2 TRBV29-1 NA TGCAGCGTTTATAGCGGAACTTACACCGGGGAGCTGTTTTTT CSVYSGTYTGELFF
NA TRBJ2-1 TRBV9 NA TGTGCCAGCAGCGTAGCTTCGGGGGAGAAAGAGTTCTTC CASSVASGEKEFF
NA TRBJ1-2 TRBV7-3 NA TGTGCCAGCAGCTTCCTCGGACAGCCTCCCAACTTC CASSFLGQPPNF
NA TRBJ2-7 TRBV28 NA TGTGCCAGCAGTCCCGGGACCACTCCGCCCTCCTACGAGCAGTACTTC CASSPGTTPPSYEQYF
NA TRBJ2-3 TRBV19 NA TGTGCCAGTAGGTCGGGAACTAGCACAGATACGCAGTATTTT CASRSGTSTDTQYF
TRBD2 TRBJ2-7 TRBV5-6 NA TGTGCCAGCAGCCCGACTAGCGGGCCTTCCTACGAGCAGTACTTC CASSPTSGPSYEQYF
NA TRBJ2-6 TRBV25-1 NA TGTGCCAGCAGTGAGCAGGGTAATGCCAACGTCCTGACTTTC CASSEQGNANVLTF
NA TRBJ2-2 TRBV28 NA TGTGCCAGCAGTTTGGGGGGGGCAGGCGGTAACACCGGGGAGCTGTTTTTT CASSLGGAGGNTGELFF
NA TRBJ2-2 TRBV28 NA TGTGCCACGAGGCAGGTGTACCCTAGGGCCGGGGAGCTGTTTTTT CATRQVYPRAGELFF
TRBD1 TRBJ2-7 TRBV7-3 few TGTGCCAGCAGCTTTGACAGGGATCGCGAGCAGTACTTC CASSFDRDREQYF
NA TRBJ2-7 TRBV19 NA TGTGCCAGTAGTCCACTTTCAGGGGAGCAGTACTTC CASSPLSGEQYF
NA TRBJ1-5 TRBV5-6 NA TGTGCCAGCAGTTTCCAGGGCCGAAATCAGCCCCAGCATTTT CASSFQGRNQPQHF
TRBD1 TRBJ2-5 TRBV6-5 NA TGTGCCAGCAGTTTGGAGACAGGGAAAGAGACCCAGTACTTC CASSLETGKETQYF
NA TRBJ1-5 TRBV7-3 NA TGTGCCAGCAGCTTGGCACCCAACCTCCTCGGTAGCAATCAGCCCCAGCATTTT CASSLAPNLLGSNQPQHF
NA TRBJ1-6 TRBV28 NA TGTGCCAGCAGGGGGACATCGGTAGTCTCACCCCTCCACTTT CASRGTSVVSPLHF
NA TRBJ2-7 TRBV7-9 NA TGTGCCAGCAGCTTAGTCCCGATTGAGCAGTACTTC CASSLVPIEQYF
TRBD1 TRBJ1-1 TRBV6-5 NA TGTGCCAGCAATACCCGGGACAGAAACACTGAAGCTTTCTTT CASNTRDRNTEAFF
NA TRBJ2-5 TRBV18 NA TGTGCCAGCAACGTAAGGGGAAAGACCCAGTACTTC CASNVRGKTQYF
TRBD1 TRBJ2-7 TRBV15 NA TGTGCCTCACAGGGGGAACTGGACGAGCAGTACTTC CASQGELDEQYF
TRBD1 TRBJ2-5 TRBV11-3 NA TGTGCCAGCAGCCCTCGTAAGGCAGGGGGCCTCCTAGAGACCCAGTACTTC CASSPRKAGGLLETQYF